Below, 2 T cell receptor beta chains from the same sample are listed, as sequenced in a study of a mutant IDH1 vaccine in newly diagnosed glioma. Only in-frame clones appear in the TCRdb table, and some are missing; sequencing was by immunoSEQ multiplex PCR. The sample consists of 32,000 or so clones, around 87% of them appearing once. No antigen has been assigned to these receptors. The time point here: week 5, during vaccination. Vaccination used 300 ug of mutant IDH1 20-mer peptide per dose, with topical imiquimod. The sequencing here drew on peripheral blood mononuclear cells (PBMCs), taken from a glioma patient whose treatment included an IDH1 peptide vaccine. These receptors all stem from a woman in her forties with glioma. Some clones in this sample may be carry-over from other donors' samples.

The gene calls are TRBV4-3 and TRBJ1-2; 10 nucleotides agree with TRBD1. V trimming: 4 bases; J trimming: 8 bases; junction bases outside the gene matches: 13. CDR1 is LGHNA, CDR2 YSLEER, per germline. The CDR3 sequence is 16 residues long. This CDR3 reads CASSPRQGAGGAGYTF. The DNA for the CDR3 is TGCGCCAGCAGCCCGAGACAGGGGGCAGGAGGGGCAGGCTACACCTTC.

The V call is TRBV19, the J call TRBJ2-7; tentatively, D is TRBD1 or TRBD2 (5 bases each). Looked up from germline, CDR1 is LNHDA and CDR2 is SQIVND (reference sequence). V gave up 6 bases and J gave up 6 bases, with 18 bases separating them. The CDR3 consists of 14 residues. CDR3 in amino acids: CASRSLDSRGEQYF. Written as DNA, the CDR3 is TGTGCCAGTAGATCGTTGGACTCAAGGGGCGAGCAGTACTTC.